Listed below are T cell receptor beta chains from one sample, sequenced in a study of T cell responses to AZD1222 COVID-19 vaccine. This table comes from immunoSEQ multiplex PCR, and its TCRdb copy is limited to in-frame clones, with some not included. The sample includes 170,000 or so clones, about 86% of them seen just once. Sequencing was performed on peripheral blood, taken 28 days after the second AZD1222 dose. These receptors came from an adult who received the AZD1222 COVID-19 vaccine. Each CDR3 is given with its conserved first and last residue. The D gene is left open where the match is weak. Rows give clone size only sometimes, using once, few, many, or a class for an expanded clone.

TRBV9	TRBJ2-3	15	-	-	TGTGCCAGCAGCGTAGGGACCGGGAAGACAGATACGCAGTATTTT	CASSVGTGKTDTQYF
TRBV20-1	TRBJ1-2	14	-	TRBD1	TGCAGTGCTAGTCCCGGACAGGGTTTATATGGCTACACCTTC	CSASPGQGLYGYTF
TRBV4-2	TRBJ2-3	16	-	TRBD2	TGTGCCAGCAGCCCCGGACTAGCGGGGGGCACAGATACGCAGTATTTT	CASSPGLAGGTDTQYF
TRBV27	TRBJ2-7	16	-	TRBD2	TGTGCCAGCACCCCTCTATCGACTAGCGGGGGAAGCGAGCAGTACTTC	CASTPLSTSGGSEQYF
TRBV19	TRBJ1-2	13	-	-	TGTGCCAGTAGTATCGGGGGCGCCTATGGCTACACCTTC	CASSIGGAYGYTF
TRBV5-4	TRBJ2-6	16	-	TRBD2	TGTGCCAGCAGCCGCGGGGGGGCCACTGGGGCCAACGTCCTGACTTTC	CASSRGGATGANVLTF
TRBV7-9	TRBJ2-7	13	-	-	TGTGCCAGCAGCTTAGTGGGTTACTACGAGCAGTATTTC	CASSLVGYYEQYF
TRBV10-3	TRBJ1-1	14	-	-	TGTGCCATCAGGGGCTTGGGCTTGAACACTGAAGCTTTCTTT	CAIRGLGLNTEAFF
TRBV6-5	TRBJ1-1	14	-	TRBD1	TGTGCCAGCAGCCCCGGGCAGGGGGACACTGAAGCTTTCTTT	CASSPGQGDTEAFF
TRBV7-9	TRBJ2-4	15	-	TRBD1	TGTGCCAGCAGCTCTCTGGACAGGGGGGTAGGCATTCAGTACTTC	CASSSLDRGVGIQYF
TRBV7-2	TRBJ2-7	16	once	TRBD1	TGTGCCAGCAGCTTAGGGCCGGGACAGGGGCTGAACGAGCAGTACTTC	CASSLGPGQGLNEQYF
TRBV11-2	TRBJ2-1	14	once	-	TGTGCCAGCAGCTTAGCGGGGTCCTACAATGAGCAGTTCTTC	CASSLAGSYNEQFF
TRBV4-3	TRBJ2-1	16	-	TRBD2	TGCGCCAGCAGCCAAGAAACTAGCGGGGGGATAAATGAGCAGTTCTTC	CASSQETSGGINEQFF
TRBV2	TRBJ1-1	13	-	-	TGTGCCAGCAGCGAACAGGGACTCACTGAAGCTTTCTTT	CASSEQGLTEAFF
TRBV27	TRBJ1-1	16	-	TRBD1	TGTGCCAGCAGTTTAACGCCACCGGCAGGGGGCCGGGAAGCTTTCTTT	CASSLTPPAGGREAFF
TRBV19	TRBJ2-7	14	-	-	TGTGCCAGTAGTCGGGGGACCGGGACCTACGAGCAGTACTTC	CASSRGTGTYEQYF
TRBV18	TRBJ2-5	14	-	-	TGTGCCAGCTCACGTAAAGGGCCCCAAGAGACCCAGTACTTC	CASSRKGPQETQYF
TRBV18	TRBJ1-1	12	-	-	TGTGCCAGCTCACGGGGGGACACTGAAGCTTTCTTT	CASSRGDTEAFF
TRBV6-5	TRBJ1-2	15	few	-	TGTGCCAGCAGTTCAGCCGACAGGCTAAGGGGTGGCTACACCTTC	CASSSADRLRGGYTF
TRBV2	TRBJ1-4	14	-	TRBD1	TGTGCCAGCAACCGACAGGGACAGGGGGAAAAACTGTTTTTT	CASNRQGQGEKLFF
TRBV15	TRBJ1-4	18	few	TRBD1	TGTGCCACCAGCAGAGATCTAACACACAGGGGGCGCCGCGAAAAACTGTTTTTT	CATSRDLTHRGRREKLFF
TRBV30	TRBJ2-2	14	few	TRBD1	TGTGCCTTGTCGGGACAGATGAACACCGGGGAGCTGTTTTTT	CALSGQMNTGELFF
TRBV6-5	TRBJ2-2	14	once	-	TGTGCCAGCAGCGGGACTGCGAACACCGGGGAGCTGTTTTTT	CASSGTANTGELFF
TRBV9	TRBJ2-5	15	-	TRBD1	TGTGCCAGCAGCGTAGGTGAGGGGGCGGGAGAGACCCAGTACTTC	CASSVGEGAGETQYF
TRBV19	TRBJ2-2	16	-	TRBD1	TGTGCCAGTAGTATAAAGGGGGCTAGGAACACCGGGGAGCTGTTTTTT	CASSIKGARNTGELFF
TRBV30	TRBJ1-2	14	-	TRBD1	TGTGCCTGGAGCCCCCCGGGACAGAACTATGGCTACACCTTC	CAWSPPGQNYGYTF
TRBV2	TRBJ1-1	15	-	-	TGTGCCAGCAGTGAATTGGGAGTGGGGAGGACTGAAGCTTTCTTT	CASSELGVGRTEAFF
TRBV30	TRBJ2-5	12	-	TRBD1	TGTGCTTTGGGACAGGGGGAAGAGACCCAGTACTTC	CALGQGEETQYF
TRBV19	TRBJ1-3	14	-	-	TGTGCCAGTAGTCCGCAGGTTGAAGGAAACACCATATATTTT	CASSPQVEGNTIYF
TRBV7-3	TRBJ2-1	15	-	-	TGTGCCAGCAGCTTGCGGGGTGACCCCTACAATGAGCAGTTCTTC	CASSLRGDPYNEQFF
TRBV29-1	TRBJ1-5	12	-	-	TGCAGCGTTGGGGGGGCCGATCAGCCCCAGCATTTT	CSVGGADQPQHF
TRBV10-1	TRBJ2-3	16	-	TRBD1	TGCGCCAGCAGTAAATGGACAGGAGTCGATGCAGATACGCAGTATTTT	CASSKWTGVDADTQYF
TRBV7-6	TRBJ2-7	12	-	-	TGTGCCAGCAGCCCTGGGGGAGCCGAGCAGTACTTC	CASSPGGAEQYF
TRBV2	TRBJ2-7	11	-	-	TGTGCCAGCAGTGGGACTCGAGAGCAGTACTTC	CASSGTREQYF
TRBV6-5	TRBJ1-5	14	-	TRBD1	TGTGCCAGCAGCGGGGACAGGGGGGATCAGCCCCAGCATTTT	CASSGDRGDQPQHF
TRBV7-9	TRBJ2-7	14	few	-	TGTGCCAGCAGCTTAGCCCGACTAGTTGGCGAGCAGTACTTC	CASSLARLVGEQYF
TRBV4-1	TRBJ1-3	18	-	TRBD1	TGCGCCAGCAGCCTCACCCCGGGACAGGGATACTCTGGAAACACCATATATTTT	CASSLTPGQGYSGNTIYF
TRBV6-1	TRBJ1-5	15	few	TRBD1	TGTGCCAGCAGTGAGGGACAGCGCCAAGATCAGCCCCAGCATTTT	CASSEGQRQDQPQHF
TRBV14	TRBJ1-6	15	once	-	TGTGCCAGCAGCCTTCGGACGACTTTTGGGTCACCCCTCCACTTT	CASSLRTTFGSPLHF
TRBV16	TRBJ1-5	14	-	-	TGTGCCAGCAGCCAATCGACGGATAATCAGCCCCAGCATTTT	CASSQSTDNQPQHF
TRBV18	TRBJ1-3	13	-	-	TGTGCCAGCTCACGTGGAGCTGGAAACACCATATATTTT	CASSRGAGNTIYF